What follows are 31 T cell receptor beta chains derived from one specimen sequenced in a study of blood T cell repertoires in COVID-19. Libraries were prepared by immunoSEQ multiplex PCR; TCRdb keeps only in-frame clonotypes and omits some of them. The repertoire has fewer than 400,000 clones, roughly 88% of them found once; the top ten carry approximately 2.9%. The sample comprised peripheral blood. All receptors derive from a woman younger than 45 with COVID-19, enrolled during active disease.

A remark on this clone: Other DNA sequences in this specimen translate into the identical CDR3. The V call is TRBV28, the J call TRBJ1-2; TRBD1 is a possible D gene (5 bases). CDR1 is MDHEN and CDR2 is SYDVKM in the germline V gene. CDR3 size: 13 residues. Trimming left V 2 bases short and J 4 bases short, with 8 bases between. CDR3 sequence (DNA): TGTGCCAGCAGTTTACAGGGTGGCTATGGCTACACCTTC. This codes for CASSLQGGYGYTF.

The chain links TRBV5-1 to TRBJ1-2; 10 positions match TRBD1. The germline V gene encodes CDR1 SGHRS and CDR2 YFSETQ. This CDR3 region has 15 residues. The ends lost 5 bases at V and 5 bases at J; junction bases unmatched: 9. CDR3 amino acids: CASRIMTGQGYGYTF. The CDR3, as DNA: TGCGCCAGCAGAATTATGACGGGACAGGGGTATGGCTACACCTTC.

This clone was seen just once. The chain links TRBV18 to TRBJ2-1; 8 bases align to TRBD2. Trimming cost V 2 bases and J 3 bases; bases outside gene matches: 6. The CDR3 is made up of 16 amino acids. Germline V lookup: CDR1 KGHSH, CDR2 LQKENI. The chain's CDR3 is CASSPTPGLDYNEQFF. DNA for the CDR3: TGTGCCAGCTCACCAACACCGGGACTAGACTACAATGAGCAGTTCTTC.

This clone showed up just once. V gene TRBV19 combines with J gene TRBJ2-7; the D is unclear. The CDR3 has 13 residues. V gave up 0 bases and J gave up 4 bases, with 7 bases separating them. Germline values: CDR1 LNHDA, CDR2 SQIVND (reference sequence). The CDR3 region has the DNA TGTGCCAGTAGTATAGATACCCGGTACGAGCAGTACTTC. Translated: CASSIDTRYEQYF.

The chain is built from TRBV18 and TRBJ2-6; a weak D match, TRBD1 (5 bases). Germline-derived CDR1 and CDR2 are KGHSH and LQKENI. The CDR3 sequence is 16 residues long. V was trimmed by 1 base and J by 0 bases, leaving 7 bases between them. The CDR3 is CASSPQGISGANVLTF. The CDR3 DNA reads TGTGCCAGCTCACCACAGGGGATCTCTGGGGCCAACGTCCTGACTTTC. The full variable domain, its missing parts supplied by reference TRBV18 and TRBJ2-6, is NAGVMQNPRHLVRRRGQEARLRCSPMKGHSHVYWYRQLPEEGLKFMVYLQKENIIDESGMPKERFSAEFPKEGPSILRIQQVVRGDSAAYFCASSPQGISGANVLTFGAGSRLTVL.

The chain carries TRBV13 and TRBJ1-1; TRBD1 might be the D (5 bases). Germline CDR1 is PRHDT and CDR2 is FYEKMQ (reference sequence). Deletions cut 5 bases from V and 1 base from J, with 8 bases between. This CDR3 spans 13 amino acids. The CDR3 sequence is CASSRDRNTEAFF. The CDR3 coding sequence is TGTGCCAGCAGCCGCGACAGGAACACTGAAGCTTTCTTT.

This chain joins TRBV5-6 and TRBJ1-1; D unresolved. V gave up 0 bases and J gave up 5 bases, with 11 bases separating them. Per the germline V gene, CDR1 is SGHDT and CDR2 is YYEEEE. The CDR3 loop spans 14 amino acids. CDR3 coding DNA: TGTGCCAGCAGCTTGGAGGCAGGTTGGACTGAAGCTTTCTTT. This translates into CASSLEAGWTEAFF. The full variable domain, rest sourced from reference TRBV5-6 and TRBJ1-1, is DAGVTQSPTHLIKTRGQQVTLRCSPKSGHDTVSWYQQALGQGPQFIFQYYEEEERQRGNFPDRFSGHQFPNYSSELNVNALLLGDSALYLCASSLEAGWTEAFFGQGTRLTVV.

The chain recombines TRBV11-3 with TRBJ2-5, with a weak D call TRBD2 (5 bases). The CDR3 consists of 14 residues. In germline, CDR1 is SGHNT, CDR2 YENEEA. V was trimmed by 5 bases and J by 3 bases, leaving 13 bases between them. The DNA for the CDR3 is TGTGCCAGCAGCCCCGAGGGCAGAGAAGAGACCCAGTACTTC. Amino acids: CASSPEGREETQYF.

This chain joins TRBV5-1 and TRBJ2-7; D might be TRBD1 (6 bases). The CDR3 has 13 amino acids. The V end lost 4 bases, the J end lost 5 bases, and 13 bases lay between the germline ends. Germline V lookup: CDR1 SGHRS, CDR2 YFSETQ. Here the CDR3 reads CASSITGSHEQYF. The CDR3 DNA reads as TGCGCCAGCAGCATAACAGGGTCCCACGAGCAGTACTTC.

This clone appeared once. The genes are TRBV11-2 and TRBJ1-4; TRBD1 matches at 8 bases. This CDR3 comprises 15 residues. V shed 1 base, J shed 8 bases, and the junction held 6 bases outside the gene matches. CDR1 is SGHAT, CDR2 FQNNGV, per germline. The CDR3, as DNA: TGTGCCAGCAGCTTAGGAGGACAGGGACCAGAAAAACTGTTTTTT. Translating it yields CASSLGGQGPEKLFF.

This clone has just one count. The J gene is TRBJ1-5, the V gene TRBV5-1, with 9 positions matching TRBD1. V shed 3 bases and J 4 bases; nucleotides not matched to a gene: 5. CDR1 is SGHRS and CDR2 is YFSETQ in the germline V gene. The CDR3 sequence is 15 residues long. CDR3 amino acids: CASSSGTGRNQPQHF. CDR3 bases: TGCGCCAGCAGCTCAGGGACAGGGAGAAATCAGCCCCAGCATTTT.

The rearrangement uses TRBV24-1 and TRBJ2-1, with D possibly TRBD1 on 6 matching bases. V was cut by 4 bases and J by 10 bases, with 13 bases left in between. Germline V lookup: CDR1 KGHDR, CDR2 SFDVKD. The CDR3 consists of 13 residues. The CDR3 loop is CATSDFQGLEQFF. Written as DNA, the CDR3 is TGTGCCACCAGTGACTTCCAGGGGCTGGAGCAGTTCTTC.

This chain connects TRBV28 to TRBJ2-1; 9 bases are a match to TRBD2. CDR1 is MDHEN, CDR2 SYDVKM, per germline. Trimming cost V 7 bases and J 7 bases; bases outside gene matches: 11. This CDR3 has 15 residues. The CDR3 bases are TGTGCCAGCACAGGAGTAGCGGGAGTGGTAAATGAGCAGTTCTTC. It codes for CASTGVAGVVNEQFF.

CDR3 in amino acids: CAIVEFSSGLAFF. For the CDR3, the DNA is TGTGCCATCGTGGAGTTTTCTTCAGGACTAGCTTTCTTT. The chain carries TRBV6-5 and TRBJ1-1; D ambiguous. Germline loops: CDR1 MNHEY, CDR2 SVGAGI. V dropped 10 bases and J dropped 10 bases, with 22 bases sitting between them. The CDR3 is made up of 13 amino acids.

This clone showed up just once. The V call is TRBV5-6, the J call TRBJ1-1; 10 bases match TRBD1. With V trimmed by 4 bases and J by 5 bases, 14 bases remained unmatched. The CDR3 loop spans 17 amino acids. From germline, CDR1 is SGHDT and CDR2 YYEEEE. CDR3 bases: TGTGCCAGCAGCACCATTTGGACAGGGGGTTGGAGTACTGAAGCTTTCTTT. It translates to CASSTIWTGGWSTEAFF.

The gene calls are TRBV3-1 (or the pseudogene TRBV3-2) and TRBJ2-7; D is possibly TRBD1 (6 bases). The CDR3 has 17 residues. Germline V gene lookup returns CDR1 LGHDT and CDR2 YNNKEL (reference sequence). V was clipped by 1 base and J by 0 bases, with 16 bases between them. The CDR3 reads CASSQATTGYSSYEQYF. As DNA, the CDR3 is TGTGCCAGCAGCCAAGCTACCACAGGGTACAGCTCCTACGAGCAGTACTTC.

This sequence joins TRBV9 and TRBJ2-1; TRBD2 agrees at 10 bases. Per the germline V gene, CDR1 is SGDLS and CDR2 is YYNGEE. CDR3 length: 16 amino acids. Trimming took 4 bases from V and 0 from J; bases not matched to a gene: 4. CDR3 amino acids: CASSTRTSGSYNEQFF. The CDR3 DNA reads as TGTGCCAGCAGCACCCGGACTAGCGGCTCCTACAATGAGCAGTTCTTC.

About this clone: Other nucleotide sequences in the sample specify the same CDR3. V is TRBV5-1 and J is TRBJ2-1, with TRBD1 matching over 11 bases. Germline V gene sequence: CDR1 SGHRS, CDR2 YFSETQ. The junction had 4 bases not matched to a gene; V was cut back by 4 bases and J by 4 bases. This CDR3 spans 15 amino acids. In nucleotides, the CDR3 is TGCGCCAGCAGCCAGGGGACAGGGGGGTACAATGAGCAGTTCTTC. As protein: CASSQGTGGYNEQFF.

This rearrangement joins TRBV25-1 to TRBJ2-7; 8 bases are a match to TRBD2. This CDR3 is built from 15 residues. Trimming at V came to 0 bases and at J to 1 base, leaving 2 bases not matched to a gene. Germline CDR1 and CDR2: MGHDK and SYGVNS. The CDR3 bases are TGTGCCAGCAGTGAATACAGCGGGAGTTCCTACGAGCAGTACTTC. Its translation is CASSEYSGSSYEQYF.

This chain links TRBV20-1 with TRBJ1-2; D unclear. Germline values: CDR1 DFQATT, CDR2 SNEGSKA (reference sequence). V lost 3 bases and J 2 bases, leaving 7 bases between the germline ends. CDR3 size: 12 residues. CDR3 sequence (DNA): TGCAGTGCTAGTGGAGAAAACTATGGCTACACCTTC. This codes for CSASGENYGYTF.

CDR3 region: CASSLAGTGMLAGNTIYF. CDR3 nucleotides: TGCGCCAGCAGCTTGGCCGGGACAGGGATGCTTGCTGGAAACACCATATATTTT. This rearrangement joins TRBV5-1 to TRBJ1-3, with TRBD1 matching over 9 bases. CDR3 size: 18 residues. The V and J ends lost 0 bases and 2 bases, in that order; junction bases with no gene match: 9. Germline V lookup: CDR1 SGHRS, CDR2 YFSETQ. Filled out from reference TRBV5-1 and TRBJ1-3, the complete variable domain reads KAGVTQTPRYLIKTRGQQVTLSCSPISGHRSVSWYQQTPGQGLQFLFEYFSETQRNKGNFPGRFSGRQFSNSRSEMNVSTLELGDSALYLCASSLAGTGMLAGNTIYFGEGSWLTVV.

V is TRBV6-2 or TRBV6-3 and J is TRBJ2-7; a possible D gene is TRBD1 (6 bases). From germline, CDR1 is MNHEY and CDR2 SVGEGT. The ends were cut back, 5 bases at V and 0 bases at J, with 11 bases in the middle. The CDR3 totals 14 residues. The CDR3 DNA is TGTGCCAGCAGTACCGGGACACTCTCCTACGAGCAGTACTTC. It specifies CASSTGTLSYEQYF.

The chain recombines TRBV10-3 with TRBJ1-3; D is undetermined. Germline CDR1 and CDR2: ENHRY and SYGVKD. V was shortened by 2 bases and J by 0 bases, with 5 bases between the two germline ends. The CDR3 runs to 14 residues. This CDR3 reads CAISEHSSGNTIYF. CDR3 nucleotide sequence: TGTGCCATCAGTGAGCACAGCTCTGGAAACACCATATATTTT.

This chain connects TRBV30 to TRBJ1-6, with a tentative D call TRBD1 (5 bases). Trimming pared 4 bases from V and 8 bases from J, leaving 12 bases between. CDR1 and CDR2 from the germline V gene are GTSNPN and SVGIG (reference sequence). The CDR3 runs 13 residues. The CDR3 loop is CAWTGQTDSPLHF. DNA of the CDR3: TGTGCCTGGACAGGGCAGACCGATTCACCCCTCCACTTT. Based on the CDR3 plus reference TRBV30 and TRBJ1-6, the full variable domain is SQTIHQWPATLVQPVGSPLSLECTVEGTSNPNLYWYRQAAGRGLQLLFYSVGIGQISSEVPQNLSASRPQDRQFILSSKKLLLSDSGFYLCAWTGQTDSPLHFGNGTRLTVT.

This clone was seen just once. The CDR3 region has the DNA TGTGCCAGCTCCCCTCCAGGGGGCGCCTATGGCTACACCTTC. This encodes CASSPPGGAYGYTF. V gene TRBV18 combines with J gene TRBJ1-2; 8 bases match TRBD1. Trimming at V came to 6 bases and at J to 4 bases, leaving 7 bases not matched to a gene. The CDR3 is made up of 14 amino acids. The germline gives CDR1 KGHSH, CDR2 LQKENI.

This chain joins TRBV7-9 and TRBJ1-1; D unresolved. The CDR3 runs 14 residues. V was clipped by 2 bases and J by 0 bases, with 7 bases between them. Germline V CDR1 and CDR2: SEHNR, FQNEAQ (reference sequence). This CDR3 reads CASSLPIMNTEAFF. The CDR3 region has the DNA TGTGCCAGCAGCTTACCTATCATGAACACTGAAGCTTTCTTT.

This clone appeared a single time. The chain joins TRBV7-6 to TRBJ2-7, with 9 positions matching TRBD2. The CDR3 covers 14 residues. The ends lost 6 bases at V and 0 bases at J; junction bases unmatched: 3. Germline CDR1 SGHVS, CDR2 FNYEAQ. CDR3 amino acids: CASSGTSSSYEQYF. Written as DNA, the CDR3 is TGTGCCAGCAGTGGGACTAGCTCCTCCTACGAGCAGTACTTC.

The chain links TRBV19 to TRBJ2-7; no reliable D call. Germline CDR1 is LNHDA and CDR2 is SQIVND (reference sequence). The CDR3 extends over 15 amino acids. V was pared by 1 base and J by 3 bases, with 13 bases between. In nucleotides, the CDR3 is TGTGCCAGTAGTATAGGTGGTACGGCAGGCTACGAGCAGTACTTC. Translating gives CASSIGGTAGYEQYF.

The J gene is TRBJ1-1, the V gene TRBV7-9; D may be TRBD1 (5 bases). CDR1 and CDR2 from the germline V gene are SEHNR and FQNEAQ (reference sequence). V lost 7 bases and J 5 bases, leaving 14 bases between the germline ends. The CDR3 is 13 amino acids. This chain's CDR3 is CASIQGEGTEAFF. The CDR3 nucleotides are TGTGCCAGCATCCAAGGGGAGGGTACTGAAGCTTTCTTT.

The J gene is TRBJ2-3, the V gene TRBV6-4; D possibly corresponds to TRBD1 (8 bases). This CDR3 is built from 16 residues. In germline, CDR1 is MRHNA, CDR2 SNTAGT. V gave up 6 bases and J gave up 3 bases, with 19 bases separating them. Here the CDR3 reads CASSPGRTGSTDTQYF. In DNA, the CDR3 is TGTGCCAGCAGCCCCGGGAGGACAGGGTCAACAGATACGCAGTATTTT.

The chain joins TRBV30 to TRBJ2-1; 15 bases are a match to TRBD2. Trimming removed 8 bases from V and 7 bases from J; junction bases left unmatched: 6. Germline values: CDR1 GTSNPN, CDR2 SVGIG (reference sequence). This CDR3 has 14 amino acids. CDR3 nucleotide sequence: TGTGCCAGAAGGACTAGCGGGAGGGGTAATGAGCAGTTCTTC. This codes for CARRTSGRGNEQFF. The full variable domain, in which reference TRBV30 and TRBJ2-1 provide the parts outside the CDR3, is SQTIHQWPATLVQPVGSPLSLECTVEGTSNPNLYWYRQAAGRGLQLLFYSVGIGQISSEVPQNLSASRPQDRQFILSSKKLLLSDSGFYLCARRTSGRGNEQFFGPGTRLTVL.